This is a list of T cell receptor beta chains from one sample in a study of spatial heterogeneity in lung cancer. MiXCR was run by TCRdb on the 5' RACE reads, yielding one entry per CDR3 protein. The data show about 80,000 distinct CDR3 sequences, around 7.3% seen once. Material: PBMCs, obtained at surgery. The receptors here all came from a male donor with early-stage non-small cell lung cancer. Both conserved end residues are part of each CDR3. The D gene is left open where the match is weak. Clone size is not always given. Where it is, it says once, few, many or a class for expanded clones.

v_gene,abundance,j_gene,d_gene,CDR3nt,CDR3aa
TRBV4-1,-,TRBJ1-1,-,TGCGCCAGCAGCCAAGAATTTTCGGGTTGGCGGATGAACACTGAAGCTTTCTTT,CASSQEFSGWRMNTEAFF
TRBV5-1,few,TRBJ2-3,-,TGCGCCAGCGCGGCGGGCTCCCGAGGACCAGATACGCAGTATTTT,CASAAGSRGPDTQYF
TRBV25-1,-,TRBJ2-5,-,TGTGCCAGCAGTCCTCCCGGGACGGCGCTAGCCGCCCAGTACTTC,CASSPPGTALAAQYF
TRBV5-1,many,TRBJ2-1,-,TGCGCCAGCAGCGAGGGAGGCCGAAACAATGAGCAGTTCTTC,CASSEGGRNNEQFF
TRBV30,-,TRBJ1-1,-,TGTGCCTGGACCCTGACCGCCGACACTGAAGCTTTCTTT,CAWTLTADTEAFF
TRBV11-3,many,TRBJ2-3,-,TGTGCCAGCAGCTTACGGCCAGCCAGCACAGATACGCAGTATTTT,CASSLRPASTDTQYF
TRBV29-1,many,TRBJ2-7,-,TGCAGTGGGGGTAGGAGCTCCTACGAGCAGTACTTC,CSGGRSSYEQYF
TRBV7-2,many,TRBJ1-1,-,TGTGCCAGCAGCTTCGGACTCTCGAACACTGAAGCTTTCTTT,CASSFGLSNTEAFF
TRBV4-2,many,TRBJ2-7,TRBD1,TGTGCCAGCAGCGAGGGGGCGCCGGACGAGCAGTACTTC,CASSEGAPDEQYF
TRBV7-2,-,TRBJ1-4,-,TGTGCCAGCAGCTTTACAGGGTTGGGCGAAAAACTGTTTTTT,CASSFTGLGEKLFF
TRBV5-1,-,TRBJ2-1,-,TGCGCCAGCAGCTTGGGTCTGAGCAGGAATGAGCAGTTCTTC,CASSLGLSRNEQFF
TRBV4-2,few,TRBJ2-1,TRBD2,TGTGCCAGCAGCCGAGGAGGAACCGGGACTAGCGGGGGTTCCTACAATGAGCAGTTCTTC,CASSRGGTGTSGGSYNEQFF